This T cell receptor beta chain was recovered during a study of T cells after yellow fever vaccination. TCRdb redid the calling of the 5' RACE reads with MiXCR, one entry per CDR3 protein. Of 4,500 to 6,500 distinct CDR3 sequences listed, 5% to 6.5% are singletons. With V trimmed by 3 bases and J by 5 bases, 10 bases remained unmatched. This CDR3 contains 16 residues. The germline gives CDR1 SEHNR, CDR2 FQNEAQ (reference sequence). The study, taken as a whole, reports: Sorted memory cells at day 0 lacked detectable levels of almost all vaccine-responding clonotypes.

V and J are TRBV7-9 and TRBJ2-7; 10 bases are shared with TRBD1. This specimen was PBMCs, either bulk or a sorted T-cell subset (CD4+, CD8+, memory, or dextramer-sorted; not recorded which), taken less than 16 days after the first yellow fever vaccination. The source is a young man who received the YFV17D yellow fever vaccine. Here the CDR3 reads CASSLVHRDRGHEQYF. For the CDR3, the DNA is TGTGCCAGCAGCTTGGTACACCGGGACAGGGGTCACGAGCAGTACTTC.